These 18 T cell receptor beta chains came from one sample sequenced in a study of blood T cell repertoires in COVID-19 (dated by TCRdb to the early 2020s). To prepare the library, the immunoSEQ multiplex PCR assay was applied. TCRdb took over this immuneACCESS table, retaining in-frame rearrangements with V and J assigned. Such tables are incomplete; in checked studies, under half of the missing clones stem from an unresolved V gene, and the remainder is unexplained. This sample has some 120,000 clones in its table, and about 89% of those were observed once. 4% to 5% of the sample rests with the top ten. Sequencing used peripheral blood. These receptors came from a man between 35 and 55 years old with acute or convalescent COVID-19.

The V gene is TRBV5-8, the J gene TRBJ1-6; 9 nucleotides line up with TRBD1. Germline assignment: CDR1 SGHTS and CDR2 YDEGEE. This CDR3 has 14 amino acids. Unmatched junction bases numbered 6, after V lost 4 bases and J lost 10 bases. CDR3 sequence (DNA): TGTGCCAGCAGCCTGTGGACAGGGGAGTCACCCCTCCACTTT. This encodes CASSLWTGESPLHF.

The chain has TRBV19 and TRBJ1-5; D remains unclear. This CDR3 contains 12 residues. Deletions cut 1 base from V and 9 bases from J, with 7 bases between. CDR1 LNHDA and CDR2 SQIVND come from the germline V gene (reference sequence). The CDR3 region is CASSIAEGPQHF. The CDR3, as DNA: TGTGCCAGTAGTATAGCGGAGGGGCCCCAGCATTTT.

The J gene is TRBJ2-1, the V gene TRBV19; D might be TRBD1 (6 bases). Germline V gene sequence: CDR1 LNHDA, CDR2 SQIVND (reference sequence). Trimming took off 9 bases at V and 2 bases at J, with 17 bases between the two ends. The CDR3 is 15 residues long. CDR3 DNA: TGTGCCAGACACAGGGAGCCTCAGCCCTACAATGAGCAGTTCTTC. Its protein product is CARHREPQPYNEQFF.

The chain has TRBV4-3 and TRBJ1-3; no definite D call. CDR3 length: 14 amino acids. Germline V gives CDR1 LGHNA, CDR2 YSLEER. Trimming stripped 0 bases from V and 5 bases from J, with 8 bases between. The CDR3 coding sequence is TGCGCCAGCAGCCAAGATTCGTCTAGAAACACCATATATTTT. It yields the protein CASSQDSSRNTIYF.

This rearrangement joins TRBV29-1 to TRBJ2-1; 7 bases map to TRBD2. This CDR3 has 13 amino acids. The V and J ends lost 2 bases and 5 bases, in that order; junction bases with no gene match: 3. Germline-derived CDR1 and CDR2 are SQVTM and ANQGSEA. The CDR3 spells CSVERRENNEQFF. CDR3 DNA: TGCAGCGTTGAACGGCGGGAGAACAATGAGCAGTTCTTC.

The gene calls are TRBV18 and TRBJ1-1, with D unclear. CDR3 length: 14 residues. V was pared by 5 bases and J by 1 base, with 11 bases between. The germline CDR1 and CDR2 sequences are KGHSH and LQKENI. This CDR3 reads CASSAQRGNTEAFF. DNA of the CDR3: TGTGCCAGCTCAGCTCAGCGGGGGAACACTGAAGCTTTCTTT.

The gene calls are TRBV2 and TRBJ2-3; TRBD1 might be the D (5 bases). Germline V gene sequence: CDR1 SNHLY, CDR2 FYNNEI. CDR3 length: 12 amino acids. Trimming shortened V by 6 bases and J by 6 bases, and 10 bases separated the two germline ends. The CDR3 region is CASRRQPDTQYF. The CDR3, as DNA: TGTGCCAGCAGAAGACAGCCGGATACGCAGTATTTT.

CDR3 in amino acids: CASSYGDFQETQYF. As DNA, the CDR3 is TGTGCCAGCAGTTACGGTGACTTCCAAGAGACCCAGTACTTC. The rearrangement uses TRBV6-2 or TRBV6-3 and TRBJ2-5; unclear D gene. The V and J ends lost 2 bases and 1 base respectively, with 8 bases between them. The CDR3 sequence is 14 residues long. Per germline, CDR1 MNHEY and CDR2 SVGEGT.

This clone was detected a few times. J is TRBJ1-5 and V is TRBV4-2, with a weak D call TRBD1 (6 bases). V shed 0 bases and J shed 2 bases, with 11 bases lying between them. Looked up from germline, CDR1 is LGHNA and CDR2 is YNFKEQ. The length of the CDR3 is 16 residues. The CDR3 DNA sequence: TGTGCCAGCAGCCAAGAGTACAGGGATGGCAATCAGCCCCAGCATTTT. The encoded protein is CASSQEYRDGNQPQHF.

This chain joins TRBV5-1 and TRBJ1-1, with TRBD1 matching over 9 bases. The V and J ends lost 7 bases and 0 bases, in that order; junction bases with no gene match: 1. This CDR3 contains 13 residues. Germline CDR1 SGHRS, CDR2 YFSETQ. This chain's CDR3 is CASRQGVNTEAFF. The CDR3, as DNA: TGCGCCAGCCGACAGGGGGTGAACACTGAAGCTTTCTTT.

The rearrangement links TRBV5-4 to TRBJ2-7; weak D call: TRBD2 (6 bases). The CDR3 runs to 14 residues. CDR1 SGHNT and CDR2 YYREEE come from the germline V gene (reference sequence). Trimming removed 4 bases from V and 5 bases from J, with 16 bases in between. The CDR3 region has the DNA TGTGCCAGCAGCCCCCCGGGGGTTTTCAACGAGCAGTACTTC. This gives the protein CASSPPGVFNEQYF.

The CDR3 DNA is TGTGCCAGTCTCCAACGCGGGGGGACATACAATGAGCAGTTCTTC. Its protein product is CASLQRGGTYNEQFF. The chain combines TRBV6-5 with TRBJ2-1; 8 bases are a match to TRBD2. Germline V gene sequence: CDR1 MNHEY, CDR2 SVGAGI. This CDR3 has 15 residues. The J segment lost 4 bases and the V segment lost 9 bases, leaving 11 bases of the junction unmatched.

This rearrangement joins TRBV30 to TRBJ1-4; D perhaps matches TRBD1 (5 bases). V dropped 3 bases and J dropped 8 bases, with 13 bases sitting between them. The CDR3 has 13 amino acids. CDR1 GTSNPN and CDR2 SVGIG come from the germline V gene (reference sequence). CDR3 in DNA: TGTGCCTGGAGGGGGACTAGAGGGGAAAAACTGTTTTTT. Protein: CAWRGTRGEKLFF.

The chain links TRBV5-4 to TRBJ1-5; unclear D gene. The V and J ends lost 1 base and 6 bases respectively, with 5 bases between them. The length of the CDR3 is 12 residues. CDR1 is SGHNT and CDR2 is YYREEE in the germline V gene (reference sequence). CDR3 sequence: CASSLLGQPQHF. Here the CDR3 DNA reads TGTGCCAGCAGCTTGCTAGGTCAGCCCCAGCATTTT.

This clone was detected only a few times. This chain uses TRBV5-1 with TRBJ1-4; the D gene is possibly TRBD1 (5 bases). Trimming removed 5 bases from V and 6 bases from J, with 11 bases in between. There are 13 residues in the CDR3. Germline CDR1 is SGHRS and CDR2 is YFSETQ. The CDR3 protein is CASRLTVHEKLFF. CDR3 sequence (DNA): TGCGCCAGCAGACTGACAGTTCATGAAAAACTGTTTTTT.

A few counts support this clone. This chain connects TRBV7-9 to TRBJ1-3; TRBD1 matches 7 bases. In germline, CDR1 is SEHNR, CDR2 FQNEAQ (reference sequence). The CDR3 is 16 residues long. With 3 bases clipped from V and 0 bases from J, the junction kept 5 bases outside the gene matches. CDR3 protein: CASSFWTGVSGNTIYF. The DNA for the CDR3 is TGTGCCAGCAGCTTTTGGACAGGAGTCTCTGGAAACACCATATATTTT.

The rearrangement uses TRBV2 and TRBJ2-3; the D gene is possibly TRBD2 (7 bases). Germline CDR1 reads SNHLY; CDR2 reads FYNNEI. The CDR3 covers 15 residues. V was clipped by 4 bases and J by 1 base, with 12 bases between them. CDR3 nucleotide sequence: TGTGCCAGCAGTGTGGGGGCGGGGGGCACAGATACGCAGTATTTT. Protein product: CASSVGAGGTDTQYF.

This sequence joins TRBV11-2 and TRBJ2-7, with a tentative D call TRBD1 (6 bases). Looked up from germline, CDR1 is SGHAT and CDR2 is FQNNGV. V was pared by 4 bases and J by 7 bases, with 14 bases between. The length of the CDR3 is 13 residues. The CDR3 DNA sequence: TGTGCCAGCAGCTGGACAGACCTGGGAGAGCAGTACTTC. This sequence encodes CASSWTDLGEQYF.